This TCR beta chain was sequenced during a study of cytomegalovirus exposure and HLA in healthy donors. General study results and limits: Whilst most TCR sequences proved rare, a subset of public TCRs occurred across many donors. Per published reports, the classifier diagnosed cytomegalovirus status with high specificity and sensitivity.

The protocol was immunoSEQ multiplex PCR, while the TCRdb copy is restricted to in-frame clones and leaves out a portion. The sample includes 70,000 to 80,000 clones, 94% of them seen just once. For this clone: Its antigen is not known.

These donors were members of the roughly 110-subject validation cohort, a group separate from the roughly 670-subject first cohort. Germline V CDR1 and CDR2: SGHDT, YYEEEE. V was pared by 0 bases and J by 6 bases, with 6 bases of the junction left unmatched. The CDR3 contains 16 residues. The V call is TRBV5-6, the J call TRBJ2-1; 10 bases match TRBD2. The receptor was isolated from a woman aged 18 to 35 in good health and CMV-seropositive. The specimen was PBMCs. Written as DNA, the CDR3 is TGTGCCAGCAGCTTGGCCGGGACTAGCGTACGCAATGAGCAGTTCTTC. It is translated as CASSLAGTSVRNEQFF.